Listed below are T cell receptor beta chains from one sample, sequenced in a study of blood T cell repertoires in COVID-19. TCRdb's table, derived via immunoSEQ multiplex PCR, lists solely in-frame clones and lacks some. The sample has more than 200,000 clones, 70% to 90% seen once. Sequencing used peripheral blood. Receptors were obtained from a woman between 45 and 65 years old with acute or convalescent COVID-19. Both conserved end residues are part of each CDR3. D genes are given only for firm matches. The listing skips clone size in some rows; elsewhere it reads once, few, many or a size class.

size: -; D: -; V: TRBV6-2/TRBV6-3; J: TRBJ1-1; CDR3: CASSPRQRENTEAFF; DNA: TGTGCCAGCAGCCCCAGACAGAGAGAGAACACTGAAGCTTTCTTT
size: -; D: -; V: TRBV11-1; J: TRBJ2-3; CDR3: CASSFANTDTQYF; DNA: TGTGCCAGCAGCTTTGCTAACACAGATACGCAGTATTTT
size: -; D: -; V: TRBV4-1; J: TRBJ2-5; CDR3: CASSQVWSQETQYF; DNA: TGCGCCAGCAGCCAAGTCTGGAGTCAAGAGACCCAGTACTTC
size: -; D: -; V: TRBV3-1/TRBV3-2; J: TRBJ1-2; CDR3: CASSQEGRDFYGYTF; DNA: TGTGCCAGCAGCCAAGAGGGCAGGGATTTCTATGGCTACACCTTC
size: -; D: TRBD1; V: TRBV5-5; J: TRBJ1-5; CDR3: CASSWTGANQPQHF; DNA: TGTGCCAGCAGCTGGACAGGGGCCAATCAGCCCCAGCATTTT
size: once; D: -; V: TRBV6-2/TRBV6-3; J: TRBJ2-7; CDR3: CASCLGGAASYEQYF; DNA: TGTGCCAGCTGTTTAGGGGGAGCCGCCTCCTACGAGCAGTACTTC
size: -; D: -; V: TRBV14; J: TRBJ1-6; CDR3: CASQAGHNSPLHF; DNA: TGTGCCAGCCAGGCTGGTCATAATTCACCCCTCCACTTT
size: -; D: -; V: TRBV12-3/TRBV12-4; J: TRBJ1-1; CDR3: CASSSGYKDEAFF; DNA: TGTGCCAGCAGTTCAGGGTATAAAGATGAAGCTTTCTTT
size: few; D: -; V: TRBV7-8; J: TRBJ2-7; CDR3: CASSLVTGSYEQYF; DNA: TGTGCCAGCAGCTTAGTGACGGGATCCTACGAGCAGTACTTC
size: -; D: TRBD1; V: TRBV5-1; J: TRBJ1-4; CDR3: CASSPGQGKGLFF; DNA: TGCGCCAGCAGCCCCGGACAGGGCAAAGGACTGTTTTTT
size: -; D: TRBD2; V: TRBV9; J: TRBJ2-5; CDR3: CASSVSSGAPAETQYF; DNA: TGTGCCAGCAGCGTTAGTAGCGGGGCTCCCGCGGAGACCCAGTACTTC
size: -; D: TRBD2; V: TRBV5-4; J: TRBJ2-5; CDR3: CASSGLSGGQETQYF; DNA: TGTGCCAGCAGCGGACTTAGCGGGGGGCAAGAGACCCAGTACTTC
size: -; D: TRBD2; V: TRBV4-3; J: TRBJ2-3; CDR3: CASSLGGGRGADTQYF; DNA: TGCGCCAGCAGCCTCGGTGGGGGGAGGGGCGCAGATACGCAGTATTTT
size: -; D: -; V: TRBV4-3; J: TRBJ2-1; CDR3: CASSQASSASSYNEQFF; DNA: TGCGCCAGCAGCCAAGCGTCTAGCGCCAGCTCCTACAATGAGCAGTTCTTC
size: once; D: TRBD2; V: TRBV7-3; J: TRBJ2-3; CDR3: CASSLGGADTQYF; DNA: TGTGCCAGCAGCTTAGGGGGGGCAGATACGCAGTATTTT
size: -; D: TRBD1; V: TRBV6-2/TRBV6-3; J: TRBJ2-7; CDR3: CASSSGGQDRYEQYF; DNA: TGTGCCAGCAGTTCCGGGGGACAGGACCGCTACGAGCAGTACTTC
size: -; D: TRBD2; V: TRBV11-2; J: TRBJ2-3; CDR3: CASSLDFNLAGGRADTQYF; DNA: TGTGCCAGCAGCTTAGACTTCAACCTAGCGGGGGGGCGGGCAGATACGCAGTATTTT
size: -; D: -; V: TRBV11-3; J: TRBJ2-5; CDR3: CASSLDLGAQYF; DNA: TGTGCCAGCAGCTTAGATCTCGGGGCCCAGTACTTC
size: -; D: -; V: TRBV9; J: TRBJ1-1; CDR3: CASSLMTGRLMNTEAFF; DNA: TGTGCCAGCAGCTTAATGACAGGCCGATTGATGAACACTGAAGCTTTCTTT
size: -; D: TRBD1; V: TRBV6-6; J: TRBJ2-7; CDR3: CASSQGAGQRTYEQYF; DNA: TGTGCCAGCAGTCAGGGGGCGGGACAGCGAACCTACGAGCAGTACTTC
size: once; D: TRBD1; V: TRBV20-1; J: TRBJ1-5; CDR3: CSASRQGNNQPQHF; DNA: TGCAGTGCTAGTCGACAGGGCAACAATCAGCCCCAGCATTTT
size: -; D: TRBD1; V: TRBV18; J: TRBJ1-6; CDR3: CASSPENRGLSPLHF; DNA: TGTGCCAGCTCACCGGAGAACAGGGGGCTTTCACCCCTCCACTTT
size: -; D: -; V: TRBV19; J: TRBJ2-3; CDR3: CASSIDRQKSTDTQYF; DNA: TGTGCCAGTAGTATAGATCGACAGAAAAGCACAGATACGCAGTATTTT
size: -; D: -; V: TRBV6-2/TRBV6-3; J: TRBJ2-1; CDR3: CASSYFIASSYNEQFF; DNA: TGTGCCAGCAGTTACTTTATAGCTAGCTCCTACAATGAGCAGTTCTTC
size: -; D: -; V: TRBV4-3; J: TRBJ2-1; CDR3: CASSQETPGILYNEQFF; DNA: TGCGCCAGCAGCCAAGAAACCCCAGGGATTCTCTACAATGAGCAGTTCTTC
size: -; D: TRBD2; V: TRBV6-2/TRBV6-3; J: TRBJ2-3; CDR3: CASSGLAGGRRDTQYF; DNA: TGTGCCAGCAGTGGACTAGCGGGAGGGCGCCGGGATACGCAGTATTTT